The T cell receptor beta chain under discussion was sequenced for a study of T cell responses to AZD1222 COVID-19 vaccine. Whole-study results and caveats: It was only a handful of AZD1222 recipients who were seropositive at baseline. Reports say nearly half of spike-specific TCRs go after unmutated variant regions. None of the repertoires were sampled until the peak T cell response had passed.

TCRdb's copy holds only in-frame clones and misses some; the assay was immunoSEQ multiplex PCR. The data contain approximately 92,000 clones, about nine tenths of them singletons. For this clone: Its antigen is currently unknown.

The receptor was isolated from an adult in good health. Here the sequenced sample was peripheral blood, taken on day 0 of AZD1222 vaccination.

CDR3 sequence (DNA): TGTGCCAGCAGCTTAGGGGTGAGCTATGGCTACACCTTC. Its translation: CASSLGVSYGYTF. The chain uses TRBV7-2 and TRBJ1-2; D gene unclear. V lost 1 base and J 4 bases, leaving 7 bases between the germline ends. The germline CDR1 and CDR2 sequences are SGHTA and FQGNSA. CDR3 length: 13 residues.